Shown below are 18 T cell receptor beta chains from a single sample sequenced in a study of early T cells in non-severe SARS-CoV-2 infection. TCRdb reprocessed the 5' RACE reads via MiXCR and lists one record per CDR3 protein. The repertoire includes about 60,000 distinct CDR3 sequences, 20% of them detected once, and 16% sits in the top ten. This specimen consisted of whole blood, obtained at baseline. The receptors were gathered from an adult who was a healthcare worker with PCR-confirmed SARS-CoV-2 infection or an uninfected control (not recorded which).

The genes are TRBV28 and TRBJ1-6; TRBD1 agrees at 8 bases. The germline V gene has CDR1 MDHEN and CDR2 SYDVKM. V shed 5 bases, J shed 9 bases, and the junction held 6 bases outside the gene matches. CDR3 size: 14 residues. The CDR3: CASSIGTGLSPLHF. In nucleotides, the CDR3 is TGTGCCAGCAGTATTGGGACAGGACTTTCACCCCTCCACTTT.

The gene calls are TRBV5-1 and TRBJ2-7; D may be TRBD1 or TRBD2 (7 bases each). The V end lost 4 bases, the J end lost 2 bases, and 13 bases lay between the germline ends. The CDR3 consists of 14 residues. CDR1 is SGHRS and CDR2 is YFSETQ in the germline V gene. Here the CDR3 reads CASSRGDRPYEQYF. The CDR3 DNA sequence: TGCGCCAGCAGCCGGGGGGACAGACCCTACGAGCAGTACTTC.

V is TRBV4-1 and J is TRBJ1-1; D remains ambiguous. V was trimmed by 4 bases and J by 1 base, leaving 10 bases between them. The CDR3 is 14 residues long. From germline, CDR1 is MGHRA and CDR2 YSYEKL. The CDR3 loop reads CASSPMAGNTEAFF. Here the CDR3 DNA reads TGCGCCAGCAGCCCGATGGCAGGGAACACTGAAGCTTTCTTT.

This chain connects TRBV20-1 to TRBJ2-1, with no clear D. Trimming removed 4 bases from V and 0 bases from J, with 13 bases in between. CDR3 length: 15 amino acids. Germline CDR1 is DFQATT and CDR2 is SNEGSKA (reference sequence). CDR3 in amino acids: CSATLLDNSYNEQFF. For the CDR3, the DNA is TGCAGTGCTACCTTACTTGATAACTCCTACAATGAGCAGTTCTTC.

This clonotype was seen only a few times. This chain connects TRBV12-5 to TRBJ2-5; 7 nucleotides align to TRBD2. The CDR3 runs 13 residues. The junction had 2 bases not matched to a gene; V was cut back by 6 bases and J by 1 base. Germline V lookup: CDR1 LGHNT, CDR2 FRNRAP. The CDR3 here is CASGGTIQETQYF. In DNA, the CDR3 is TGTGCTAGTGGGGGGACTATCCAAGAGACCCAGTACTTC.

The chain combines TRBV5-1 with TRBJ2-3; D is undetermined. Germline V gives CDR1 SGHRS, CDR2 YFSETQ. The V end was cut by 4 bases, the J end by 0 bases, with 6 bases between. The length of the CDR3 is 13 residues. In DNA, the CDR3 is TGCGCCAGCAGCGTGTCTAGCACAGATACGCAGTATTTT. This encodes CASSVSSTDTQYF.

The J gene is TRBJ2-1, the V gene TRBV7-8; TRBD1 matches 9 bases. The CDR3 is 15 residues long. Losses at the gene ends were 5 bases for V and 7 bases for J; bases not matched to a gene: 9. Germline values: CDR1 SGHVS, CDR2 FQNEAQ. The DNA of the CDR3 is TGTGCCAGCAGCCCTACCGGGACAGGGACTAATGAGCAGTTCTTC. Its protein product is CASSPTGTGTNEQFF.

This clonotype was counted a few times. This sequence joins TRBV19 and TRBJ1-5; TRBD1 agrees at 7 bases. Germline values: CDR1 LNHDA, CDR2 SQIVND (reference sequence). This CDR3 has 17 amino acids. V dropped 1 base and J dropped 1; count of bases not matched to a gene: 7. The DNA for the CDR3 is TGTGCCAGTAGTATAGCCCGACAGGGTCGGAGCAATCAGCCCCAGCATTTT. Encoded protein: CASSIARQGRSNQPQHF.

The V gene is TRBV5-1, the J gene TRBJ2-1; no clear D gene. In germline, CDR1 is SGHRS, CDR2 YFSETQ. V was trimmed by 4 bases and J by 4 bases, leaving 15 bases between them. CDR3 length: 15 residues. CDR3: CASSPGPASYNEQFF. The CDR3 region has the DNA TGCGCCAGCAGCCCCGGACCTGCTTCTTACAATGAGCAGTTCTTC.

For this clonotype: An end of the junction differs from the germline gene, which may be a read error. The chain recombines TRBV20-1 with TRBJ2-3, with 8 bases that match TRBD1. Germline values: CDR1 DFQATT, CDR2 SNEGSKA (reference sequence). The CDR3 is 12 amino acids. CDR3 residues: CSAPPRTGSHIF. DNA of the CDR3: TGCAGTGCCCCACCAAGGACAGGGAGCCATATTTTT.

This clonotype was picked up a small number of times. V usage is TRBV7-8 and J usage is TRBJ2-2; D gene unclear. Germline V lookup: CDR1 SGHVS, CDR2 FQNEAQ. This CDR3 region has 12 residues. V was clipped by 8 bases and J by 1 base, with 5 bases between them. The CDR3 nucleotides are TGTGCCAGCCCAAGGAACACCGGGGAGCTGTTTTTT. Its protein is CASPRNTGELFF. The full variable domain, rest sourced from reference TRBV7-8 and TRBJ2-2, is GAGVSQSPRYKVAKRGQDVALRCDPISGHVSLFWYQQALGQGPEFLTYFQNEAQLDKSGLPSDRFFAERPEGSVSTLKIQRTQQEDSAVYLCASPRNTGELFFGEGSRLTVL.

The genes are TRBV10-1 and TRBJ2-2, with TRBD1 identical over 9 bases. The trim removed 7 bases at V and 5 bases at J, leaving 8 bases unmatched. The CDR3 has 15 residues. The V gene's germline CDR1 is WNHNN and CDR2 SYGVQD (reference sequence). CDR3 amino acids: CASNQQGAWTGELFF. The CDR3 coding sequence is TGCGCCAGCAACCAACAGGGGGCGTGGACCGGGGAGCTGTTTTTT.

This clonotype was observed at least ten times. J is TRBJ1-6 and V is TRBV18, with unresolved D. There are 13 residues in the CDR3. V was clipped by 2 bases and J by 7 bases, with 6 bases between them. Germline assignment: CDR1 KGHSH and CDR2 LQKENI. CDR3 sequence (DNA): TGTGCCAGCTCACCAGGGTCAAATTCACCCCTCCACTTT. Protein: CASSPGSNSPLHF.

This clonotype was counted only a few times. The chain has TRBV24-1 and TRBJ2-5, with D unresolved. The CDR3 has 15 residues. Germline V gives CDR1 KGHDR, CDR2 SFDVKD. Trimming removed 4 bases at V and 5 bases at J, with 16 bases between. CDR3 amino acids: CATSDSGPSDETQYF. The CDR3 nucleotides read TGTGCCACCAGTGACTCGGGCCCCTCGGACGAGACCCAGTACTTC.

This clonotype was recorded many times. The chain carries TRBV11-2 and TRBJ2-7; no reliable D call. V shed 4 bases and J shed 2 bases, with 12 bases lying between them. CDR1 and CDR2 from the germline V gene are SGHAT and FQNNGV. The CDR3 spans 14 residues. The CDR3 sequence: CASSSLRHPYEQYF. In DNA form, the CDR3 reads TGTGCCAGCAGCTCCCTCAGGCACCCCTACGAGCAGTACTTC.

The chain has TRBV12-3 or TRBV12-4 and TRBJ1-6; D is uncertain. The V end lost 11 bases, the J end lost 5 bases, and 16 bases lay between the germline ends. This CDR3 spans 14 amino acids. CDR3 sequence (DNA): TGTGCCTCTTCCGTTACGGGCCATAATTCACCCCTCCACTTT. Protein sequence: CASSVTGHNSPLHF.

This clonotype was detected ten times or more. J is TRBJ2-5 and V is TRBV12-3 or TRBV12-4; perhaps TRBD2 as D (6 bases). Deletions cut 4 bases from V and 5 bases from J, with 11 bases between. The CDR3 totals 13 residues. The CDR3 DNA follows: TGTGCCAGCAGTTACTCCGGAGGGGAGACCCAGTACTTC. This encodes CASSYSGGETQYF.

This chain uses TRBV12-3 or TRBV12-4 with TRBJ2-5, with D possibly being TRBD2 (7 bases). V lost 5 bases, J lost 0 bases, and 19 bases lay in between. The CDR3 runs 17 residues. The CDR3 DNA sequence: TGTGCCAGCAGTCTCCAAGGGGGGGAGTCGTACCAAGAGACCCAGTACTTC. The encoded protein is CASSLQGGESYQETQYF.